These T cell receptor beta chains were read from a single sample in a study of cytomegalovirus exposure and HLA in healthy donors. Using immunoSEQ multiplex PCR, the repertoire was profiled, and TCRdb retains in-frame clones only, with some absent. The repertoire holds 75,000 to 90,000 clones, with roughly four fifths as singletons. Sequencing was carried out using PBMCs. These receptors originate from a human donor in good health. The CDR3 runs from the conserved cysteine through the conserved F or W. The order of the fields is V gene, CDR3 protein.

v_gene: TRBV11-1; CDR3aa: CASSFLAGGHNEQFF
v_gene: TRBV6-6; CDR3aa: CASSYSNREGTEAFF
v_gene: TRBV10-2; CDR3aa: CASHGSGGSGGELFF
v_gene: TRBV5-6; CDR3aa: CASSLGGLGEETQYF
v_gene: TRBV11-3; CDR3aa: CASSLAPRGCQPQHF
v_gene: TRBV5-1; CDR3aa: CASSFGGRDTEAFF
v_gene: TRBV7-9; CDR3aa: CASSPMTGRETQYF
v_gene: TRBV4-3; CDR3aa: CASSQDLYMSGGQETQYF
v_gene: TRBV2; CDR3aa: CASKGQGHTEAFF
v_gene: TRBV18; CDR3aa: CASSPVVSGGGYTF
v_gene: TRBV15; CDR3aa: CATGALKTSYNEQFF
v_gene: TRBV23-1; CDR3aa: CASSQFGRGYYNEQFF
v_gene: TRBV7-6; CDR3aa: CASSLGASGALTDTQYF
v_gene: TRBV19; CDR3aa: CASSQRAGGTEAFF
v_gene: TRBV4-2; CDR3aa: CASSQDWRGETQYF
v_gene: TRBV7-9; CDR3aa: CASSLAGRAGTEAFF
v_gene: TRBV27; CDR3aa: CASSLIRAGGTYEQYF
v_gene: TRBV2; CDR3aa: CASSEYEGNYGYTF
v_gene: TRBV7-8; CDR3aa: CASCLTGTGGTGELFF
v_gene: TRBV29-1; CDR3aa: CSVGNGVQPQHF
v_gene: TRBV11-2; CDR3aa: CASSLGPQLNTEAFF
v_gene: TRBV6-6; CDR3aa: CASSPSPYEQYF
v_gene: TRBV7-9; CDR3aa: CASSSPRGGENTEAFF
v_gene: TRBV5-5; CDR3aa: CASKQGQSYEQYF
v_gene: TRBV6-6; CDR3aa: CASSYEQETQYF
v_gene: TRBV7-9; CDR3aa: CASSFQANPHYGYTF
v_gene: TRBV7-2; CDR3aa: CASSSAGTGKGYTF
v_gene: TRBV2; CDR3aa: CASTEGTGRHEQYF
v_gene: TRBV6-5; CDR3aa: CASSPSTGSCGYTF
v_gene: TRBV29-1; CDR3aa: CSVETGNQPQHF
v_gene: TRBV25-1; CDR3aa: CASSAPGGIQPQNF
v_gene: TRBV29-1; CDR3aa: CSVQTGVSNQPQNF
v_gene: TRBV18; CDR3aa: CASSGGINEKLFF
v_gene: TRBV18; CDR3aa: CASSQRDRGNTEAFF
v_gene: TRBV27; CDR3aa: CASSIISPGTDTQYF
v_gene: TRBV5-6; CDR3aa: CASSLGQGRWAGELFF
v_gene: TRBV7-6; CDR3aa: CASSLFRGGEQYF
v_gene: TRBV30; CDR3aa: CAWNRDRETQYF
v_gene: TRBV6-5; CDR3aa: CASSPGLLFGYTF
v_gene: TRBV5-4; CDR3aa: CASSLGLTNYGYTF
v_gene: TRBV7-8; CDR3aa: CATTGTGGGNIQYF
v_gene: TRBV9; CDR3aa: CASSSSSGDTQYF
v_gene: TRBV29-1; CDR3aa: CSVELLGQGASPLHF
v_gene: TRBV5-4; CDR3aa: CASSLGPGTGVNEQFF
v_gene: TRBV27; CDR3aa: CASSRMGRQGIGEKLFF
v_gene: TRBV7-9; CDR3aa: CASSSRDRGEKLFF
v_gene: TRBV6-5; CDR3aa: CASSYLTSGAEAFF
v_gene: TRBV19; CDR3aa: CASSIGTGYEKLFF
v_gene: TRBV11-2; CDR3aa: CASSLRLAGGTGELFF
v_gene: TRBV6-5; CDR3aa: CASSYSNRRHNSPLHF
v_gene: TRBV6-5; CDR3aa: CASSYRGGFSNGYTF
v_gene: TRBV7-6; CDR3aa: CASAWTSGEQYF
v_gene: TRBV6-1; CDR3aa: CASSETETGGTETQYF
v_gene: TRBV6-5; CDR3aa: CASTTITGELFF
v_gene: TRBV5-4; CDR3aa: CASSPGPGFYNSPLHF